This entry features one TCR beta chain sequence. The data are from a study of high-grade serous ovarian cancer treatment subgroups. The tumor samples were collected prior to definitive surgery or chemotherapy. Measured with immunoSEQ multiplex PCR; TCRdb has only the in-frame clones, and not every one. The sample has 10,000 to 12,000 clones, roughly two thirds seen once; the top ten hold under 5%. This receptor was obtained from a human donor with high-grade serous ovarian cancer. Sequencing was done on a sample of tumor tissue.

The CDR3 DNA reads as TGTGCCAGCAGCCGTCGGACAAACTCCTACGAGCAGTACTTC. Translated, it gives CASSRRTNSYEQYF. The chain uses TRBV27 and TRBJ2-7, with D possibly being TRBD1 (5 bases). Germline CDR1 and CDR2: MNHEY and SMNVEV (reference sequence). The CDR3 is 14 amino acids. Trimming pared 6 bases from V and 0 bases from J, leaving 12 bases between.